This record concerns one T cell receptor (beta chain) sequence. Antigen unknown. UMI-labeled TRB cDNA libraries were prepared by 5' RACE. TCRdb reprocessed the 5' RACE reads and stores each CDR3 protein as one record, lacking DNA. This sample's table has some 130,000 distinct CDR3 sequences. The sample belongs to a study of CXCR3-negative and CXCR3-positive naive CD8 T cells. Study-level points and caveats: Naive cells with CXCR3 showed TRB CDR3s that were more hydrophobic than those in CXCR3-negative naive cells. Comparably high diversity was seen in both naive subsets, and much lower diversity in memory CD8+ cells.

CDR3 length equals 14 residues. Per germline, CDR1 SGHRS and CDR2 YFSETQ. The V and J genes are TRBV5-1 and TRBJ2-5; TCRdb gives TRBD2 as the D gene, but with no DNA this cannot be confirmed. This TCR derives from a human donor in good health. Some clones in this sample may be carry-over from other donors' samples. The specimen was naive CXCR3- CD8+ T cells from blood. Specified subset: CD45RO-CCR7+CD27+CD95- naive CD8+ T cells lacking CXCR3 (TNR3-). The CDR3 reads CASSLGWRGETQYF.